This TCR beta chain originates from a study of T cells after yellow fever vaccination. About the research overall: SMART-Seq v4 Ultra Low Input prepared libraries from low-cell fractions.

Study findings and constraints: Detected again after the booster were most primary-vaccination clones, at nearly 97% CD4 and more than 70% CD8. Peaking on day 5 versus 15, the secondary response was faster but weaker.

Germline V lookup: CDR1 LGHNA, CDR2 YSLEER. CDR3 length equals 14 residues. V was trimmed by 0 bases and J by 4 bases, leaving 9 bases between them. Note on this clonotype: The antigen is undetermined.

5'RACE template switching added a universal primer site and UMIs to TCR cDNA. One entry per CDR3 protein results from TCRdb running MiXCR on the 5' RACE reads. The sample has over 300,000 distinct CDR3 sequences; roughly 6.8% are singletons. The clonotype originates from a young man who received the YFV17D yellow fever vaccine. V usage is TRBV4-3 and J usage is TRBJ1-2; D gene ambiguous. Sequenced material: PBMCs, taken roughly 47 days after the first yellow fever vaccination. The CDR3 DNA is TGCGCCAGCAGCCAAGAACACGGAGGCTATGGCTACACCTTC. Translated: CASSQEHGGYGYTF.